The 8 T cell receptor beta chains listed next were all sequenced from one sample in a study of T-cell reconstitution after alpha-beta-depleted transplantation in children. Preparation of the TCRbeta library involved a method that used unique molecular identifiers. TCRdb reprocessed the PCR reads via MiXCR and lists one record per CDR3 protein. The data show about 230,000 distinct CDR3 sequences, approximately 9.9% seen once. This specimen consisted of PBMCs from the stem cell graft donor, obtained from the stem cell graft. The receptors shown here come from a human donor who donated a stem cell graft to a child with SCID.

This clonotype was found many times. DNA for the CDR3: TGCAGCGTTGAAGGGGCTAGCGGGGATTACACAGATACGCAGTATTTT. This encodes CSVEGASGDYTDTQYF. The chain has TRBV29-1 and TRBJ2-3, with TRBD2 matching over 9 bases. The CDR3 totals 16 residues. V lost 1 base and J lost 2; bases outside the gene matches: 7. The germline V gene has CDR1 SQVTM and CDR2 ANQGSEA.

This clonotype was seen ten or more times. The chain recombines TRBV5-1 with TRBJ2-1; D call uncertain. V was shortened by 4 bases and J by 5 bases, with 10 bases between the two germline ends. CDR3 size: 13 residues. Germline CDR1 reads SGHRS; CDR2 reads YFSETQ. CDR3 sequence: CASSAIPHNEQFF. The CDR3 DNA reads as TGCGCCAGCAGCGCGATTCCCCACAATGAGCAGTTCTTC.

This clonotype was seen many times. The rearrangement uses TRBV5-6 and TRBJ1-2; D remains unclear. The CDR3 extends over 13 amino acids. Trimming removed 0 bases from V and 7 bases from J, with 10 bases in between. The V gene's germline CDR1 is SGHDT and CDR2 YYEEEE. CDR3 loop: CASSLGPVTGYTF. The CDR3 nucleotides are TGTGCCAGCAGCTTGGGCCCCGTGACTGGCTACACCTTC.

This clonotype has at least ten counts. The CDR3 reads CSARGTGTEAFF. The CDR3 coding sequence is TGCAGTGCTAGAGGGACCGGGACTGAAGCTTTCTTT. The chain joins TRBV20-1 to TRBJ1-1; D unresolved. The germline V gene has CDR1 DFQATT and CDR2 SNEGSKA (reference sequence). V was shortened by 1 base and J by 5 bases, with 8 bases between the two germline ends. The CDR3 length is 12 residues.

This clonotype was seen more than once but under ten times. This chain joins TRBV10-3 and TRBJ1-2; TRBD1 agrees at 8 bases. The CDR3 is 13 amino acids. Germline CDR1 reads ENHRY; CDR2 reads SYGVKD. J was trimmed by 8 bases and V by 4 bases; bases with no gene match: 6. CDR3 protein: CAISASGQDGYTF. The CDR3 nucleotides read TGTGCCATCAGTGCTTCGGGACAGGACGGCTACACCTTC.

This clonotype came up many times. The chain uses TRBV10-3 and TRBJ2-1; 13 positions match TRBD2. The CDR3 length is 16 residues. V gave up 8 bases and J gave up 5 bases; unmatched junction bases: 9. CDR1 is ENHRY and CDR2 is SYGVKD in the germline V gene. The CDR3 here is CAIGTSGERGNNEQFF. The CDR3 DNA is TGTGCCATCGGGACTAGCGGGGAGCGTGGTAACAATGAGCAGTTCTTC.

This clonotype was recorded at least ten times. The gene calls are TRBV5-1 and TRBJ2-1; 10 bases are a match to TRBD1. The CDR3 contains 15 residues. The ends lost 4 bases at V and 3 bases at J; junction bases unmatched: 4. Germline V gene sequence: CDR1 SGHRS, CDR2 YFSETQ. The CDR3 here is CASSRDRGGYNEQFF. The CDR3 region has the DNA TGCGCCAGCAGCCGGGACAGGGGTGGCTACAATGAGCAGTTCTTC.

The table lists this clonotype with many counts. The CDR3: CASSQTPRGPESPYNEQFF. The CDR3, as DNA: TGCGCCAGCAGCCAAACGCCTAGGGGACCAGAAAGCCCCTACAATGAGCAGTTCTTC. The chain links TRBV4-1 to TRBJ2-1, with D perhaps matching TRBD1 or TRBD2 (5 bases each). This CDR3 has 19 residues. Germline CDR1 reads MGHRA; CDR2 reads YSYEKL. Between the trimmed V and J ends, which lost 2 bases and 2 bases, there was a span of 22 bases.